This T cell receptor beta chain was identified in a study of cytomegalovirus exposure and HLA in healthy donors. Sequenced by immunoSEQ multiplex PCR; TCRdb stores in-frame clones only, minus some. The sample consists of fewer than 150,000 clones, about nine tenths of them appearing once. This clone came up a few times. CDR3 length equals 15 residues. Looked up from germline, CDR1 is MNHEY and CDR2 is SVGAGI. V lost 7 bases and J lost 0, with 15 bases in between. This sequence joins TRBV6-5 and TRBJ1-1; D is unresolved. Sequencing used PBMCs. The receptor was isolated from a man between 18 and 29 years old in good health and CMV-seronegative. For the CDR3, the DNA is TGTGCCAGCAACATCGGAGGCAACTTGAACACTGAAGCTTTCTTT. Translation gives CASNIGGNLNTEAFF.